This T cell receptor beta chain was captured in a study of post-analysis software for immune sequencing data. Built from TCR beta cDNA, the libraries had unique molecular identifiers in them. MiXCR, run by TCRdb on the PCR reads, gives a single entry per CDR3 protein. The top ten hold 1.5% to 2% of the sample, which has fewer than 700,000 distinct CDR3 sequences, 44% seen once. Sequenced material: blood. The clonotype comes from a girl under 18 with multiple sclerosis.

The CDR3, as DNA: TGTGCCAGCAGTCGATCCGATTGGGACCGGGCCTATGGCTACACCTTC. This translates into CASSRSDWDRAYGYTF. V is TRBV12-3 or TRBV12-4 and J is TRBJ1-2; perhaps TRBD1 as D (5 bases). V was cut by 5 bases and J by 4 bases, with 20 bases left in between. The length of the CDR3 is 16 residues.